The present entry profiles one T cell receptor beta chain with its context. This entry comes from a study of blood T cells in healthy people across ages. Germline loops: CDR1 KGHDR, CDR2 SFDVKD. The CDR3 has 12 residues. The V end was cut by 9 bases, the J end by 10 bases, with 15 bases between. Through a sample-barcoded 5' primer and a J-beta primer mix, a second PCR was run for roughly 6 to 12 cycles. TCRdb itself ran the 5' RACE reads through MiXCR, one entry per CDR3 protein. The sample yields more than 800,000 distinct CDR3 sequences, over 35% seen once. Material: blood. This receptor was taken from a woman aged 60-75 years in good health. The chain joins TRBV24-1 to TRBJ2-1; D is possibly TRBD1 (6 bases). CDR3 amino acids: CATETGLGEQFF. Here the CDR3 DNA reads TGTGCCACCGAAACAGGGCTCGGGGAGCAGTTCTTC.